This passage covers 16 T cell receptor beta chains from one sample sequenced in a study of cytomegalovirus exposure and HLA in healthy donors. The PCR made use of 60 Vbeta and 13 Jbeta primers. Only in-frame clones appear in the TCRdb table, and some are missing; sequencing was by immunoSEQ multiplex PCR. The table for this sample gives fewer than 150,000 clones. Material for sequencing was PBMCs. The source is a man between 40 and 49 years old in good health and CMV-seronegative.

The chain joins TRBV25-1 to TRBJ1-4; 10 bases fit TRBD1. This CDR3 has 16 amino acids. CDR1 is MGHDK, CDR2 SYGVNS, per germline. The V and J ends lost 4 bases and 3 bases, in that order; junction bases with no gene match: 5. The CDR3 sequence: CASSGLGQGANEKLFF. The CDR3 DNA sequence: TGTGCCAGCAGTGGGCTAGGACAGGGGGCTAATGAAAAACTGTTTTTT.

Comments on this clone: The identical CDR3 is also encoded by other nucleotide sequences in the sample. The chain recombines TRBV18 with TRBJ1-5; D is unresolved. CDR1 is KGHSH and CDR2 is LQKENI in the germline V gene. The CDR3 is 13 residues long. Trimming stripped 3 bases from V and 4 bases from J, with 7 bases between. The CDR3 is CASSPSGNQPQHF. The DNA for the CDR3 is TGTGCCAGCTCACCGAGCGGGAATCAGCCCCAGCATTTT.

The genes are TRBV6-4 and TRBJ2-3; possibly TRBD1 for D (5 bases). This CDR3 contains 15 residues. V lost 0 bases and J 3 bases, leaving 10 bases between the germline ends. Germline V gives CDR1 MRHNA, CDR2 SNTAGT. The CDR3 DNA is TGTGCCAGCAGTGACTCAGGGGAAGCAACAGATACGCAGTATTTT. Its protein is CASSDSGEATDTQYF.

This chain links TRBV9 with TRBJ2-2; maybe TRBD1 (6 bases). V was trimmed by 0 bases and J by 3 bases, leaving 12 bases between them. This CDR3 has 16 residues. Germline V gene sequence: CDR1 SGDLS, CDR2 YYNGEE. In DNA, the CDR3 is TGTGCCAGCAGCGTAGTCGGGCAGGGGTACACCGGGGAGCTGTTTTTT. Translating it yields CASSVVGQGYTGELFF.

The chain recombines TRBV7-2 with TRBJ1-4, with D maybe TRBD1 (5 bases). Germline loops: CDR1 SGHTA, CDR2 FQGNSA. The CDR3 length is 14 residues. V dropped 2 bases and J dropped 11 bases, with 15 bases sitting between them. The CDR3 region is CASSLPTAGGKLFF. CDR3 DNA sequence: TGTGCCAGCAGCTTACCGACAGCGGGGGGGAAACTGTTTTTT.

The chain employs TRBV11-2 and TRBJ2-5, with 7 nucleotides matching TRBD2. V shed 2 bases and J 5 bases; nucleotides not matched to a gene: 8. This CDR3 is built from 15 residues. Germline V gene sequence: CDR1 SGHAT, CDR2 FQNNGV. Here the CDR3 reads CASSLNAGVGETQYF. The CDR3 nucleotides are TGTGCCAGCAGCTTAAATGCGGGGGTGGGGGAGACCCAGTACTTC.

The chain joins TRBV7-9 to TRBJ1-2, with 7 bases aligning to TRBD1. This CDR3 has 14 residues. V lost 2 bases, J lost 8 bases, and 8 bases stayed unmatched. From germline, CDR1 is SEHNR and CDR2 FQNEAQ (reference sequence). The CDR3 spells CASSLPGQSFGYTF. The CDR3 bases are TGTGCCAGCAGCTTACCGGGACAGAGTTTCGGCTACACCTTC.

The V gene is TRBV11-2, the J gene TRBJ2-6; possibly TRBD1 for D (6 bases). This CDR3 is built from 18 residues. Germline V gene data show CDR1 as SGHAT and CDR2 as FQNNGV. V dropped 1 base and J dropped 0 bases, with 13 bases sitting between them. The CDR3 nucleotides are TGTGCCAGCAGCTTAGTTCCCAGGGGTAGCTCTGGGGCCAACGTCCTGACTTTC. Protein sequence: CASSLVPRGSSGANVLTF.

The CDR3 region has the DNA TGCGCCAGCAGCCAAGATTTGGAAGGGGGGGAAGTCGGCTACACCTTC. It encodes CASSQDLEGGEVGYTF. This chain joins TRBV4-3 and TRBJ1-2, with D perhaps matching TRBD1 (6 bases). Per germline, CDR1 LGHNA and CDR2 YSLEER. Trimming left V 0 bases short and J 8 bases short, with 19 bases between. The CDR3 has 16 amino acids.

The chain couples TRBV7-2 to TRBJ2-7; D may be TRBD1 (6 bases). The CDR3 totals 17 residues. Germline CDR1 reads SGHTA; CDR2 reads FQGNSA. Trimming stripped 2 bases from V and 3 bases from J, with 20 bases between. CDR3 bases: TGTGCCAGCAGCTTAACCGGAAAGAGGACAGCCTACTACGAGCAGTACTTC. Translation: CASSLTGKRTAYYEQYF.

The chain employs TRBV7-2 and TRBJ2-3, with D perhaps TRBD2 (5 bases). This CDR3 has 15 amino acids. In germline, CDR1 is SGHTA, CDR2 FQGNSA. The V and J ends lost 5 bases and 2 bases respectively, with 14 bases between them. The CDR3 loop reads CASSPRGRATDTQYF. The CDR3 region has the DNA TGTGCCAGCAGCCCCCGGGGAAGGGCCACAGATACGCAGTATTTT.

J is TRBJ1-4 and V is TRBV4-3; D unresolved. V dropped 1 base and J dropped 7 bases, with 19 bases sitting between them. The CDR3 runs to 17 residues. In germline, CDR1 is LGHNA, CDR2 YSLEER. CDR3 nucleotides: TGCGCCAGCAGCCAAGGAGCGGCTTCAAGTCGGGGTGAAAAACTGTTTTTT. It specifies CASSQGAASSRGEKLFF.

In nucleotides, the CDR3 is TGTGCCAGCAGCTCAATGACTGGCAACGAGCAGTACTTC. This translates into CASSSMTGNEQYF. The V gene is TRBV9, the J gene TRBJ2-7; D gene unclear. Germline CDR1 is SGDLS and CDR2 is YYNGEE. The CDR3 loop spans 13 amino acids. Trimming removed 4 bases at V and 5 bases at J, with 13 bases between. Variable domain in full (rest from reference TRBV9 and TRBJ2-7): DSGVTQTPKHLITATGQRVTLRCSPRSGDLSVYWYQQSLDQGLQFLIQYYNGEERAKGNILERFSAQQFPDLHSELNLSSLELGDSALYFCASSSMTGNEQYFGPGTRLTVT.

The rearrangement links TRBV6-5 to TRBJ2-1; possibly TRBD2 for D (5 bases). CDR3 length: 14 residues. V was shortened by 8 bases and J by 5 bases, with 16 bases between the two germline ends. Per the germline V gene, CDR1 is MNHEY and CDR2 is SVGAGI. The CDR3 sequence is CASRVQRRDNEQFF. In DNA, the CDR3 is TGTGCCAGCCGAGTCCAGCGGCGCGACAATGAGCAGTTCTTC.

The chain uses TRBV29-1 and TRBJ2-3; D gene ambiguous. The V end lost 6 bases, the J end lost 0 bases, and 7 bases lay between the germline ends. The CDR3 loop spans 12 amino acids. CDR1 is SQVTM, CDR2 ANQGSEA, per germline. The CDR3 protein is CSVALSTDTQYF. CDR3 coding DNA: TGCAGCGTGGCCCTTAGCACAGATACGCAGTATTTT.

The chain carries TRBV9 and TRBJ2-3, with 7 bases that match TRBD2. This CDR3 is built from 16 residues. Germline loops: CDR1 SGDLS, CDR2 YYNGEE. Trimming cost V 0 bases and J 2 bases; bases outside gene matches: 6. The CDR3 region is CASSVDAGVNTDTQYF. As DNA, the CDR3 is TGTGCCAGCAGCGTAGACGCGGGGGTCAACACAGATACGCAGTATTTT.